This TCR beta chain was profiled in a study of T cell changes during pregnancy in multiple sclerosis. Clones were sequenced by immunoSEQ multiplex PCR, and TCRdb holds only the in-frame ones, with some missing. The sample has tens of thousands of clones, about nine tenths seen once. The sequence was obtained from a female donor in good health, enrolled as a control in a pregnancy study. The sequenced sample was peripheral blood, obtained after pregnancy.

The CDR3 DNA follows: TGCGCCACGTCGAGGTTTAGCGGGAGGCAAGAGACCCAGTACTTC. Translated, it gives CATSRFSGRQETQYF. V and J are TRBV5-1 and TRBJ2-5; 10 nucleotides match TRBD2. Germline V gives CDR1 SGHRS, CDR2 YFSETQ. V lost 9 bases and J lost 2; bases outside the gene matches: 10. The CDR3 has 15 residues.